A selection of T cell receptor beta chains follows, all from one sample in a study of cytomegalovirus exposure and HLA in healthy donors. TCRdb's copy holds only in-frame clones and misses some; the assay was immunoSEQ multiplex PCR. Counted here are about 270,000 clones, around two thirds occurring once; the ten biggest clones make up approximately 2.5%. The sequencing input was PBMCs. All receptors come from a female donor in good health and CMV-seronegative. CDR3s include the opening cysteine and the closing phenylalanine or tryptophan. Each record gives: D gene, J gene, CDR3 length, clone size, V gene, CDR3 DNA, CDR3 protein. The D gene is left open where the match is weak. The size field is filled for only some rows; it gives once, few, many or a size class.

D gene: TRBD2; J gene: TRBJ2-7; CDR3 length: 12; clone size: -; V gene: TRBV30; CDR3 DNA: TGTGCCTGGAGCCTAGCGGGATACGAGCAGTACTTC; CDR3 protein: CAWSLAGYEQYF
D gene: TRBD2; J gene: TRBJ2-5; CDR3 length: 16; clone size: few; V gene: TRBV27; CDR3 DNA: TGTGCCAGCAGGGGACTAGCGGGGTCCCTAAGGGAGACCCAGTACTTC; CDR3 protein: CASRGLAGSLRETQYF
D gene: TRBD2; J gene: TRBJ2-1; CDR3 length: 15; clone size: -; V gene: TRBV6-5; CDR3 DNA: TGTGCCAGTGGCTTGCCGGGGGGTGCCTACAATGAGCAGTTCTTC; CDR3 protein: CASGLPGGAYNEQFF
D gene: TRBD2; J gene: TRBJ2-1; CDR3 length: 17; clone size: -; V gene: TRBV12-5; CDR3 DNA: TGTGCTAGTGGTTTGTGGGTAGCGGGAGGGTCCTACAATGAGCAGTTCTTC; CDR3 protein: CASGLWVAGGSYNEQFF
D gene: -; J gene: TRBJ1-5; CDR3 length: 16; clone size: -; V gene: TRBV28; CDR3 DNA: TGTGCCAGCAGTTTATATTACAGGGTTAGGAATCAGCCCCAGCATTTT; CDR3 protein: CASSLYYRVRNQPQHF
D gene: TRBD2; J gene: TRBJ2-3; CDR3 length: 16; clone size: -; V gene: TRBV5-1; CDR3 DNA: TGCGCCAGCAGTGGGAGCGGGAGGCTTAGCACAGATACGCAGTATTTT; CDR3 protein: CASSGSGRLSTDTQYF
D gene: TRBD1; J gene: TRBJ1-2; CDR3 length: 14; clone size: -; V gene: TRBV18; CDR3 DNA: TGTGCCCACCCTACGGGACAGGTCAACTATGGCTACACCTTC; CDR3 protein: CAHPTGQVNYGYTF
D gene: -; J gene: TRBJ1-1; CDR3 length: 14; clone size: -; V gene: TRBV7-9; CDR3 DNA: TGTGCCAGCAGCTTTCTACAGGGAATCACTGAAGCTTTCTTT; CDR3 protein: CASSFLQGITEAFF
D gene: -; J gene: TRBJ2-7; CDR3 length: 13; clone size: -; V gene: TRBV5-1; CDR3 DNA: TGCGCCAGCGCGGCCGGAAGCTCCTACGAGCAGTACTTC; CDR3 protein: CASAAGSSYEQYF
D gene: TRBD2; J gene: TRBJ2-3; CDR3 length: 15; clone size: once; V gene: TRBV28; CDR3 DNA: TGTGCCAGCAGCCCACTAGCGGGAGTCCCAGATACGCAGTATTTT; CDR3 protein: CASSPLAGVPDTQYF
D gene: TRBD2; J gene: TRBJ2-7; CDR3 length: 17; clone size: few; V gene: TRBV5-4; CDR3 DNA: TGTGCCAGCAGCTTGGGAACGACTAGGGGAGGGCGTAACGAGCAGTACTTC; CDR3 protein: CASSLGTTRGGRNEQYF
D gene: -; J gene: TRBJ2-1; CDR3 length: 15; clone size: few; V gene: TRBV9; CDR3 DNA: TGTGCCAGCAGCGGCGGGGGCAGCTCCTACAATGAGCAGTTCTTC; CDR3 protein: CASSGGGSSYNEQFF
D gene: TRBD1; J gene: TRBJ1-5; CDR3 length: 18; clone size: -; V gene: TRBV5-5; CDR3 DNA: TGTGCCAGCAGCGAAATTTACGAACAGGGGAGAGGGGAGGCGGCCCAGCATTTT; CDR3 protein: CASSEIYEQGRGEAAQHF
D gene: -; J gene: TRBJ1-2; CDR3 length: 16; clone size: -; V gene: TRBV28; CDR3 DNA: TGTGCCAGCAGCCCTCGGGGATACCTCAAAGACTATGGCTACACCTTC; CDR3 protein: CASSPRGYLKDYGYTF